Listed below are T cell receptor beta chains from one sample, sequenced in a study of human T cells and chemical hapten exposure. Using its own MiXCR run on the RACE reads, TCRdb lists one record per CDR3 protein. The sample lists about 69,000 distinct CDR3 sequences; 25% to 40% were seen once. The source material was whole blood, sampled in connection with sensitization to the hapten diphenylcyclopropenone (DPC). These receptors originate from a man aged 40-50 years with alopecia areata. Some clones in this sample may be carry-over from other donors' samples. Each CDR3 is given with its conserved first and last residue. A D gene is named only where the DNA matches it firmly. Rows may omit the clone size; those that give it use once, few, many or a size class.

d_call: TRBD2
j_call: TRBJ2-7
clone_size: -
v_call: TRBV6-6
cdr3_nt: TGTGCCAGCAGTTACCCTATAGCGGGAGTGAGTTCGGCCCAGGGTCGGAACGAGCAGTACTTC
cdr3_aa: CASSYPIAGVSSAQGRNEQYF

d_call: -
j_call: TRBJ2-1
clone_size: -
v_call: TRBV5-5
cdr3_nt: TGTGCCAGCAGCAAGGGGGACACCCCCTCCTACAATGAGCAGTTCTTC
cdr3_aa: CASSKGDTPSYNEQFF

d_call: -
j_call: TRBJ1-5
clone_size: -
v_call: TRBV21-1
cdr3_nt: TGTGCCAGCAGGACAGGGTACAATCAGCCCCAGCATTTT
cdr3_aa: CASRTGYNQPQHF

d_call: -
j_call: TRBJ1-2
clone_size: -
v_call: TRBV4-3
cdr3_nt: TGCGCCAGCAGCCAAGACCAGATCCGGGCTGCTGTCTATGGCTACACCTTC
cdr3_aa: CASSQDQIRAAVYGYTF

d_call: -
j_call: TRBJ2-7
clone_size: -
v_call: TRBV10-3
cdr3_nt: TGTGCCATCGGCCCTAATACAGGGAACGCCTACGAGCAGTACTTC
cdr3_aa: CAIGPNTGNAYEQYF

d_call: -
j_call: TRBJ2-3
clone_size: few
v_call: TRBV20-1
cdr3_nt: TGCAGTGCCGAAACGGCAGGGGGGGCTGGGAGAGCTACGCAGTATTTT
cdr3_aa: CSAETAGGAGRATQYF

d_call: TRBD2
j_call: TRBJ2-7
clone_size: -
v_call: TRBV4-3
cdr3_nt: TGCGCCAGCAGCCAAGATCAAGTACTAGCGGGTCAAAGGGAGCAGTACTTC
cdr3_aa: CASSQDQVLAGQREQYF

d_call: TRBD1
j_call: TRBJ2-7
clone_size: few
v_call: TRBV7-2
cdr3_nt: TGTGCCAGCAGCGTCGGGACAGGGGAGTACGAGCAGTACTTC
cdr3_aa: CASSVGTGEYEQYF

d_call: TRBD1
j_call: TRBJ1-6
clone_size: few
v_call: TRBV7-9
cdr3_nt: TGTGCCAGCAGCAGGACAGGGATTAATTCACCCCTCCACTTT
cdr3_aa: CASSRTGINSPLHF

d_call: -
j_call: TRBJ1-1
clone_size: few
v_call: TRBV20-1
cdr3_nt: TGCAGTGCTAGAGTTTCGGGGACCATGAACACTGAAGCTTTCTTT
cdr3_aa: CSARVSGTMNTEAFF

d_call: -
j_call: TRBJ2-7
clone_size: few
v_call: TRBV5-1
cdr3_nt: TGCGCCAGCAGCTTGGAGGCGGGTTTCTACGAGCAGTACTTC
cdr3_aa: CASSLEAGFYEQYF

d_call: -
j_call: TRBJ2-6
clone_size: -
v_call: TRBV12-3/TRBV12-4
cdr3_nt: TGTGCCAGCACTTCGGACCTTTCTGGGGCCAACGTCCTGACTTTC
cdr3_aa: CASTSDLSGANVLTF

d_call: TRBD2
j_call: TRBJ2-3
clone_size: -
v_call: TRBV5-1
cdr3_nt: TGCGCCAGCAGCTCGGGACTAGCAAACGCGTACACAGATACGCAGTATTTT
cdr3_aa: CASSSGLANAYTDTQYF

d_call: TRBD1
j_call: TRBJ2-5
clone_size: -
v_call: TRBV7-2
cdr3_nt: TGTGCCAGCAGCTTAGGACAGGGTTCGCAAGAGACCCAGTACTTC
cdr3_aa: CASSLGQGSQETQYF

d_call: TRBD1
j_call: TRBJ2-3
clone_size: few
v_call: TRBV18
cdr3_nt: TGTGCCAGCTCGTACCGGGACAGAGGGAAAGATACGCAGTATTTT
cdr3_aa: CASSYRDRGKDTQYF

d_call: TRBD1
j_call: TRBJ1-1
clone_size: -
v_call: TRBV6-5
cdr3_nt: TGTGCCAGCAGTCCGGACAGGCCGTACACTGAAGCTTTCTTT
cdr3_aa: CASSPDRPYTEAFF

d_call: TRBD2
j_call: TRBJ2-3
clone_size: -
v_call: TRBV12-3/TRBV12-4
cdr3_nt: TGTGCCAGCAGTCACGCGGGAGTAGATACGCAGTATTTT
cdr3_aa: CASSHAGVDTQYF

d_call: -
j_call: TRBJ2-3
clone_size: few
v_call: TRBV25-1
cdr3_nt: TGTGCCAGCAGTGAGACAGATACGCAGTATTTT
cdr3_aa: CASSETDTQYF

d_call: -
j_call: TRBJ2-1
clone_size: -
v_call: TRBV28
cdr3_nt: TGTGCCAGCAGTCCACACATTGCCTATGAGCAGTTCTTC
cdr3_aa: CASSPHIAYEQFF

d_call: -
j_call: TRBJ2-7
clone_size: many
v_call: TRBV20-1
cdr3_nt: TGCAGTGCTCTCCGCGAGGAGGAGGTCACTAGTCGCGGAGAGCAGTACTTC
cdr3_aa: CSALREEEVTSRGEQYF

d_call: TRBD1
j_call: TRBJ2-7
clone_size: -
v_call: TRBV12-3/TRBV12-4
cdr3_nt: TGTGCCAGCAGTCCTCGGGGGGACAGGGTCTACGAGCAGTACTTC
cdr3_aa: CASSPRGDRVYEQYF

d_call: TRBD2
j_call: TRBJ2-5
clone_size: -
v_call: TRBV10-3
cdr3_nt: TGTGCCATCAGTGAGTCGGGGCTAGCGGGAGAAGAGACCCAGTACTTC
cdr3_aa: CAISESGLAGEETQYF

d_call: -
j_call: TRBJ1-5
clone_size: -
v_call: TRBV12-3/TRBV12-4
cdr3_nt: TGTGCCAGCAGTTTAACCGGGGGCAGCAATCAGCCCCAGCATTTT
cdr3_aa: CASSLTGGSNQPQHF

d_call: TRBD1
j_call: TRBJ2-7
clone_size: -
v_call: TRBV6-5
cdr3_nt: TGTGCCAGCAGCTCCGGGACAGATAGCTCCTACGAGCAGTACTTC
cdr3_aa: CASSSGTDSSYEQYF

d_call: -
j_call: TRBJ2-7
clone_size: -
v_call: TRBV7-2
cdr3_nt: TGTGCCAGCAGCTTAGAAAGCGGCGCTACCTACGAGCAGTACTTC
cdr3_aa: CASSLESGATYEQYF

d_call: -
j_call: TRBJ2-6
clone_size: -
v_call: TRBV12-3/TRBV12-4
cdr3_nt: TGTGCCAGCAGTTCCTTATGGCGAGGGGCCAACGTCCTGACTTTC
cdr3_aa: CASSSLWRGANVLTF

d_call: -
j_call: TRBJ1-4
clone_size: -
v_call: TRBV3-1
cdr3_nt: TGTGCCAGCAGCCCCCGGACGGCCTCTGAAAAACTGTTTTTT
cdr3_aa: CASSPRTASEKLFF

d_call: TRBD1
j_call: TRBJ2-7
clone_size: -
v_call: TRBV5-1
cdr3_nt: TGCGCCAGCAGCCCGGACAGGGCCGAGCAGTACTTC
cdr3_aa: CASSPDRAEQYF

d_call: TRBD1
j_call: TRBJ1-5
clone_size: -
v_call: TRBV5-1
cdr3_nt: TGCGCCAGCAGCCTCGACAGGGGGCAAGACAATCAGCCCCAGCATTTT
cdr3_aa: CASSLDRGQDNQPQHF

d_call: -
j_call: TRBJ2-3
clone_size: -
v_call: TRBV7-2
cdr3_nt: TGTGCCAGCAGCCCGCTCGGGACAGATACGCAGTATTTT
cdr3_aa: CASSPLGTDTQYF

d_call: TRBD2
j_call: TRBJ2-1
clone_size: -
v_call: TRBV10-3
cdr3_nt: TGTGCCATCAATGATGCGGCTAGCGGGAGTAATGAGCAGTTCTTC
cdr3_aa: CAINDAASGSNEQFF

d_call: TRBD2
j_call: TRBJ2-5
clone_size: -
v_call: TRBV27
cdr3_nt: TGTGCCAGCAGTTTCTCTAGCGGGAGGTACCAAGAGACCCAGTACTTC
cdr3_aa: CASSFSSGRYQETQYF

d_call: -
j_call: TRBJ2-3
clone_size: -
v_call: TRBV11-2
cdr3_nt: TGTGCCAGCAGCCCCGGGACCACCTCAAGTACGCAGTATTTT
cdr3_aa: CASSPGTTSSTQYF

d_call: -
j_call: TRBJ2-1
clone_size: -
v_call: TRBV7-9
cdr3_nt: TGTGCCAGCAGCTTAGTTGGGATCCATGAGCAGTTCTTC
cdr3_aa: CASSLVGIHEQFF

d_call: TRBD2
j_call: TRBJ2-7
clone_size: -
v_call: TRBV7-3
cdr3_nt: TGTGCCAGCAGCTCGGGACTAGCGGGCACCTACGAGCAGTACTTC
cdr3_aa: CASSSGLAGTYEQYF

d_call: -
j_call: TRBJ2-3
clone_size: many
v_call: TRBV4-3
cdr3_nt: TGCGCCAGCAGCCAAGGCAGGGGACCCACAGATACGCAGTATTTT
cdr3_aa: CASSQGRGPTDTQYF

d_call: TRBD2
j_call: TRBJ2-2
clone_size: few
v_call: TRBV4-1
cdr3_nt: TGCGCCAGCAGCCAAGATAGGGGGGACAGCTTACTAGCGGGAGGGGAGAACACCGGGGAGCTGTTTTTT
cdr3_aa: CASSQDRGDSLLAGGENTGELFF

d_call: TRBD2
j_call: TRBJ2-3
clone_size: -
v_call: TRBV6-6
cdr3_nt: TGTGCCAGCAGGAAACTAGCGGCCCGCACAGATACGCAGTATTTT
cdr3_aa: CASRKLAARTDTQYF

d_call: -
j_call: TRBJ1-4
clone_size: few
v_call: TRBV12-3/TRBV12-4
cdr3_nt: TGTGCCAGCAGTGACGGGGGGGGGTTAGATGAAAAACTGTTTTTT
cdr3_aa: CASSDGGGLDEKLFF

d_call: TRBD2
j_call: TRBJ2-3
clone_size: -
v_call: TRBV7-2
cdr3_nt: TGTGCCAGCAGCTGGCGAGATGCTAGCGGGGGCACAGATACGCAGTATTTT
cdr3_aa: CASSWRDASGGTDTQYF

d_call: TRBD2
j_call: TRBJ2-7
clone_size: few
v_call: TRBV28
cdr3_nt: TGTGCCAGCAGACGGACTAGCGGATCCTACGAGCAGTACTTC
cdr3_aa: CASRRTSGSYEQYF